This T cell receptor (beta chain) was profiled in a study of cytomegalovirus exposure and HLA in healthy donors. About the study: Clustering assigned about 79% of the roughly 400 genotyped donors to the Caucasian-associated ancestry cluster.

Germline V gives CDR1 MGHDK, CDR2 SYGVNS. With 2 bases clipped from V and 3 bases from J, the junction kept 8 bases outside the gene matches. CDR3 size: 18 residues. Broader study findings: Diagnosis of cytomegalovirus status made by the classifier reportedly showed high specificity and sensitivity.

A note on this clone: The antigen is unknown.

The PCR contained 60 Vbeta and 13 Jbeta primers. The table came from immunoSEQ multiplex PCR; TCRdb's copy has only in-frame clones and leaves some out. The sample has over 150,000 clones, approximately 81% seen once. Sequences were obtained from PBMCs. The origin of this receptor is a boy aged 2-15 years in good health and CMV-seronegative. The V call is TRBV25-1, the J call TRBJ2-6, with 9 positions matching TRBD1. CDR3 in amino acids: CASSETTGGVGGANVLTF. In nucleotides, the CDR3 is TGTGCCAGCAGTGAAACTACAGGGGGCGTCGGTGGGGCCAACGTCCTGACTTTC.